The rows below give T cell receptor beta chains drawn from one sample of a study of control samples from healthy donors and cancer patients. Sequencing used immunoSEQ multiplex PCR; TCRdb keeps in-frame clones, though not all of them. The sample holds around 90,000 clones; around four fifths are singletons and the top ten take 15% to 20%. Sequencing was done on a sample of blood. The receptors originated from a man aged 25 to 40 in good health. Each CDR3 is given with its conserved first and last residue. The D gene is left open where the match is weak. Clone size is stated in some rows and not others, as once, few, many or a class when expanded.

j_call d_call v_call clone_size cdr3_nt cdr3_aa
TRBJ2-3 NA TRBV29-1 NA TGCAGCGTTGGCGGAGGTTGGGGCACAGATACGCAGTATTTT CSVGGGWGTDTQYF
TRBJ1-5 NA TRBV7-8 NA TGTGCCAGCAGCTTAGAGGGCGTACAGAACAATCAGCCCCAGCATTTT CASSLEGVQNNQPQHF
TRBJ2-1 TRBD2 TRBV7-3 once TGTGCCAGCAGCTCAACACCGGGACTAGGGAATGAGCAGTTCTTC CASSSTPGLGNEQFF
TRBJ2-3 TRBD1 TRBV18 NA TGTGCCAGCTCCCTGGGACAGGGGGATACGCAGTATTTT CASSLGQGDTQYF
TRBJ1-1 NA TRBV5-4 NA TGTGCCAGCAGCTTGGAACAGAGTAAAGCTTTCTTT CASSLEQSKAFF
TRBJ1-1 TRBD1 TRBV11-2 NA TGTGCCAGCAGTTTGCCCGGGACAGCTGAAGCTTTCTTT CASSLPGTAEAFF
TRBJ2-7 NA TRBV6-5 NA TGTGCCAGCAGCCAACCTGGGGGCTACGAGCAGTACTTC CASSQPGGYEQYF
TRBJ2-1 NA TRBV12-5 NA TGTGCTAGTGGGGCCGGGGCGATTTCCTACAATGAGCAGTTCTTC CASGAGAISYNEQFF
TRBJ1-4 NA TRBV2 NA TGTGCCAGCAGTGTAGTGGCCGGAACTAATGAAAAACTGTTTTTT CASSVVAGTNEKLFF
TRBJ2-7 NA TRBV28 NA TGTGCCAGCAGCCCCCCGAGGCGGGAGCAGTACTTC CASSPPRREQYF
TRBJ1-3 NA TRBV29-1 NA TGCAGCGTGGCGAGGGGGAGTTCAAACACCATATATTTT CSVARGSSNTIYF
TRBJ1-2 TRBD1 TRBV7-2 few TGTGCCAGCAGCTTCAGGGGGAACTATGGCTACACCTTC CASSFRGNYGYTF
TRBJ2-2 NA TRBV3-1/TRBV3-2 NA TGTGCCAGCAGCCTAGTATTGGGGACCGGGGAGCTGTTTTTT CASSLVLGTGELFF
TRBJ2-1 TRBD2 TRBV19 NA TGTGCCAGTAGTATGGGGCGGGGGGGCCATGAGCAGTTCTTC CASSMGRGGHEQFF
TRBJ2-3 NA TRBV9 NA TGTGCCAGCAGCGTACTAGAGGCGCGTGAACGAGATACGCAGTATTTT CASSVLEARERDTQYF
TRBJ2-3 NA TRBV5-5 many TGTGCCAGCAGCTTGAGTCAGCTAAGCTACACAGATACGCAGTATTTT CASSLSQLSYTDTQYF
TRBJ2-6 NA TRBV28 once TGTGCCAGCGGCAGGATTCCCTCTGGGGCCAACGTCCTGACTTTC CASGRIPSGANVLTF
TRBJ1-1 NA TRBV7-2 NA TGTGCCAGCAGCTTAAGCTTGAGGTCTGAAGCTTTCTTT CASSLSLRSEAFF
TRBJ2-7 TRBD2 TRBV5-1 NA TGCGCCAGCAGCCCGCGCGGCGGGGGGAACTACGAGCAGTACTTC CASSPRGGGNYEQYF
TRBJ1-1 NA TRBV27 NA TGTGCCAGCAGTTCTCCGGGAGAAGCTTTCTTT CASSSPGEAFF
TRBJ2-7 TRBD2 TRBV9 NA TGTGCCAGCAGCGTAGGGGGACTAGGCGAGCAGTACTTC CASSVGGLGEQYF
TRBJ1-4 NA TRBV6-5 NA TGTGCCAGCATGGGCACAACTAATGAAAAACTGTTTTTT CASMGTTNEKLFF
TRBJ2-1 TRBD2 TRBV27 NA TGTGCCAGCAGTTTAATCGGGGGGGGCCGTATATTCTCCTACAATGAGCAGTTCTTC CASSLIGGGRIFSYNEQFF
TRBJ1-2 NA TRBV20-1 NA TGCAGTGCTAGGCAGCCCTATGGCTACACCTTC CSARQPYGYTF
TRBJ1-5 NA TRBV6-5 NA TGTGCCAGCAGTTTAGGGGTAGGCAATCAGCCCCAGCATTTT CASSLGVGNQPQHF
TRBJ1-6 NA TRBV6-5 NA TGTGCCAGCGGGACTCGGCATTCACCCCTCCACTTT CASGTRHSPLHF